This paragraph covers one T cell receptor beta chain sequence. The sample is drawn from a study of blood T cell repertoires in COVID-19. Study members were between about 18 and 100 years old and lived in approximately 25 US regions. Categorization into cohorts depended on clinical history that participants reported. The trim removed 0 bases at V and 5 bases at J, leaving 6 bases unmatched. The CDR3 runs to 15 residues. Germline-derived CDR1 and CDR2 are GTSNPN and SVGIG (reference sequence). Under the authors' procedure: Amplified reference gene primers provided the basis for estimating nucleated cell counts. Libraries were prepared by immunoSEQ multiplex PCR; TCRdb keeps only in-frame clonotypes and omits some of them. The DNA gave D and trimming, while V, J and clone size come from that table. The table lists under 200,000 clones, 81% of them singletons.

What was sequenced was PBMCs or T cells enriched from blood (not recorded which). The clonotype comes from a woman between 40 and 50 years old with acute COVID-19. The V gene is TRBV30, the J gene TRBJ2-2; 7 bases align to TRBD1. The CDR3 nucleotides are TGTGCCTGGAGTGTACGGGCAGGGGGTACCGGGGAGCTGTTTTTT. Translated: CAWSVRAGGTGELFF.